This entry concerns a single T cell receptor (beta chain). The CDR3 is 15 amino acids. V dropped 1 base and J dropped 3 bases, with 12 bases sitting between them. Germline CDR1 and CDR2: SEHNR and FQNEAQ (reference sequence). The data were obtained in a study of cytomegalovirus exposure and HLA in healthy donors. The PCR used 60 Vbeta and 13 Jbeta primers. The data were produced by immunoSEQ multiplex PCR, yet TCRdb's version contains in-frame clones alone and is incomplete. The sample has about 160,000 clones, around four fifths seen once. The sample comprised PBMCs. This receptor was obtained from a man aged 25 to 40 in good health and CMV-seronegative. The chain employs TRBV7-9 and TRBJ1-2; weak D call: TRBD1 (6 bases). DNA for the CDR3: TGTGCCAGCAGCTTAGGAAGGACAGAGTACTATGGCTACACCTTC. This translates into CASSLGRTEYYGYTF.